The 7 T cell receptor beta chains listed next were all sequenced from one sample in a study of blood T cell repertoires in COVID-19. TCRdb's table, derived via immunoSEQ multiplex PCR, lists solely in-frame clones and lacks some. The sample lists a few hundred thousand clones; around 84% were seen once. The specimen sequenced was PBMCs or T cells enriched from blood (not recorded which). These receptors all stem from a man aged 30-40 years with acute COVID-19.

This clone came up a few times. The chain combines TRBV7-3 with TRBJ2-2; D not certain. The germline V and J ends were trimmed by 0 bases and 7 bases, with 6 bases remaining between them. Germline V gives CDR1 SGHTA, CDR2 FQGTGA. This CDR3 contains 13 residues. DNA of the CDR3: TGTGCCAGCAGCTTAACGGTACTCGGGGAGCTGTTTTTT. The encoded protein is CASSLTVLGELFF.

This clone appeared a single time. The chain links TRBV9 to TRBJ2-7; TRBD2 agrees at 8 bases. The CDR3 extends over 16 amino acids. Germline lookup yields CDR1 SGDLS and CDR2 YYNGEE. After removal of 4 bases from V and 0 bases from J, the junction contained 9 bases not matched to a gene. CDR3 region: CASSPLGREDSYEQYV. The CDR3 nucleotides are TGTGCCAGCAGCCCTTTAGGGCGGGAGGACTCCTACGAGCAGTACGTC.

This sequence joins TRBV6-5 and TRBJ1-6, with D perhaps TRBD1 (5 bases). The CDR3 length is 13 residues. V lost 6 bases and J lost 6, with 9 bases in between. Germline V CDR1 and CDR2: MNHEY, SVGAGI. This CDR3 is CASRDDSNSPLHF. In DNA, the CDR3 is TGTGCCAGCAGGGATGACAGTAATTCACCCCTCCACTTT.

J is TRBJ1-2 and V is TRBV28, with 7 positions matching TRBD1. This CDR3 is 14 amino acids long. V lost 5 bases, J lost 4 bases, and 7 bases stayed unmatched. The germline gives CDR1 MDHEN, CDR2 SYDVKM. The CDR3 spells CASSTQGRSYGYTF. The CDR3 DNA is TGTGCCAGCAGTACACAGGGGAGGAGCTATGGCTACACCTTC.

This clone was detected a few times. The chain recombines TRBV5-1 with TRBJ1-5; 10 nucleotides agree with TRBD1. The CDR3 runs 14 residues. Germline V CDR1 and CDR2: SGHRS, YFSETQ. Trimming at V came to 4 bases and at J to 6 bases, leaving 4 bases not matched to a gene. Written as DNA, the CDR3 is TGCGCCAGCAGCCCCGGGACAGGGGCTCAGCCCCAGCATTTT. Encoded protein: CASSPGTGAQPQHF.

The chain joins TRBV7-8 to TRBJ1-4; D not certain. Trimming removed 1 base from V and 10 bases from J, with 13 bases in between. The CDR3 totals 14 residues. The germline V gene encodes CDR1 SGHVS and CDR2 FQNEAQ. CDR3 sequence: CASSLDDGGGKLFF. CDR3 DNA: TGTGCCAGCAGCTTAGATGACGGTGGAGGAAAACTGTTTTTT.

CDR3 loop: CASSIQPGGLYGYTF. CDR3 DNA sequence: TGTGCCAGTAGTATTCAGCCAGGGGGCCTCTATGGCTACACCTTC. The chain carries TRBV19 and TRBJ1-2; 8 bases align to TRBD1. V was pared by 3 bases and J by 4 bases, with 7 bases of the junction left unmatched. The CDR3 spans 15 residues. Germline-derived CDR1 and CDR2 are LNHDA and SQIVND (reference sequence).